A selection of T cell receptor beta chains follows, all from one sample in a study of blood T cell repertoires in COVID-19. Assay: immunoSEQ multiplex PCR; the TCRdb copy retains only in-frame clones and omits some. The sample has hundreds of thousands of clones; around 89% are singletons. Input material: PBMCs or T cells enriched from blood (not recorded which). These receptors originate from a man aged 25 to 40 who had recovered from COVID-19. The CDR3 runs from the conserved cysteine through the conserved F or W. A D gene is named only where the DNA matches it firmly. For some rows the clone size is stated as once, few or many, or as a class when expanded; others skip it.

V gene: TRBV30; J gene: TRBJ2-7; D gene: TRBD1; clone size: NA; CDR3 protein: CAWRGQGAYEQYF; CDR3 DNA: TGTGCCTGGAGGGGACAGGGGGCGTACGAGCAGTACTTC
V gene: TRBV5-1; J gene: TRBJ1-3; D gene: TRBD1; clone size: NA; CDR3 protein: CASSLGQGAAGNTIYF; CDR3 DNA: TGCGCCAGCAGCTTGGGACAGGGGGCCGCTGGAAACACCATATATTTT
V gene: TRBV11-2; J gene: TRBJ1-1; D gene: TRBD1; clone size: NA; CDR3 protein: CASSWGDSEAFF; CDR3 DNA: TGTGCCAGCAGCTGGGGGGACAGTGAAGCTTTCTTT
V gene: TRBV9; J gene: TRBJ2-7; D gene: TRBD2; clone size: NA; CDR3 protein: CASSVGWSSGSSYEQYF; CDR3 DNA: TGTGCCAGCAGCGTAGGGTGGTCTAGCGGGAGCTCCTACGAGCAGTACTTC
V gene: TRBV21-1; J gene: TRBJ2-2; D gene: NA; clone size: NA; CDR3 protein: CAIKSAGGGELFF; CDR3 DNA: TGTGCCATCAAAAGCGCGGGGGGCGGGGAGCTGTTTTTT
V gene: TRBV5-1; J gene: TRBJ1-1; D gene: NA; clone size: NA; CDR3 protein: CASSSNTGSAEAFF; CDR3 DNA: TGCGCCAGCAGCTCCAACACAGGGAGTGCTGAAGCTTTCTTT
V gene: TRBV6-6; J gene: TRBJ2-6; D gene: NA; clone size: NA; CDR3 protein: CASKKEGGANVLTF; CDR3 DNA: TGTGCCAGCAAGAAGGAGGGTGGGGCCAACGTCCTGACTTTC
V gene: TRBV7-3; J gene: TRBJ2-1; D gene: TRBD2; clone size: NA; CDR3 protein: CASSLQGLAGANEQFF; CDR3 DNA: TGTGCCAGCAGCTTACAAGGGCTAGCGGGGGCAAATGAGCAGTTCTTC
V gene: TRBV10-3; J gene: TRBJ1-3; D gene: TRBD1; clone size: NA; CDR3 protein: CAISPDRGLGNTIYF; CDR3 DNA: TGTGCCATCAGTCCGGACAGGGGCCTTGGAAACACCATATATTTT
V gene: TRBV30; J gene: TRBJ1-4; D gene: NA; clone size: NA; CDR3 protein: CAWNQGGEKLFF; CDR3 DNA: TGTGCCTGGAACCAGGGCGGTGAAAAACTGTTTTTT
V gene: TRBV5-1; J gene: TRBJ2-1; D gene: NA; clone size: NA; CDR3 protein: CASSFGQTTMPEQFF; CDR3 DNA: TGCGCCAGCAGCTTTGGGCAGACCACAATGCCAGAGCAGTTCTTC
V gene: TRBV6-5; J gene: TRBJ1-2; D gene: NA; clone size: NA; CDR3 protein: CASSYSNSGRTGYTF; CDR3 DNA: TGTGCCAGCAGTTACTCGAATTCAGGCCGAACTGGCTACACCTTC
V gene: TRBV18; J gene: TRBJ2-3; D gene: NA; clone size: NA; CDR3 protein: CASSPQSATSTDTQYF; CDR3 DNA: TGTGCCAGCTCACCACAATCCGCAACTAGCACAGATACGCAGTATTTT
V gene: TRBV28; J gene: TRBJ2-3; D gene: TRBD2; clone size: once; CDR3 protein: CASSGGGESTDTQYF; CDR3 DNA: TGTGCCAGCAGCGGGGGGGGCGAGAGCACAGATACGCAGTATTTT
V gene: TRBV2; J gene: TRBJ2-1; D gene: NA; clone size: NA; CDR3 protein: CASSEALVHRDEQFF; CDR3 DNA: TGTGCCAGCAGTGAAGCGCTTGTCCACAGAGATGAGCAGTTCTTC
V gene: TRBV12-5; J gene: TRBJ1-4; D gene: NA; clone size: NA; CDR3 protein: CASGLVLGGFLEKLFF; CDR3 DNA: TGTGCTAGTGGTTTGGTACTTGGGGGGTTCTTGGAAAAACTGTTTTTT
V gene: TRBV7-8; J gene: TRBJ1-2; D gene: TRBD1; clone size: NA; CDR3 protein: CASSKGQSYGYTF; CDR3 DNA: TGTGCCAGCAGCAAGGGACAGAGCTATGGCTACACCTTC
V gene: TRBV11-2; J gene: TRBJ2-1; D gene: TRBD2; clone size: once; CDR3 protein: CASSLGVREPYNEQFF; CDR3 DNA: TGTGCCAGCAGTCTGGGTGTGCGGGAGCCCTACAATGAGCAGTTCTTC
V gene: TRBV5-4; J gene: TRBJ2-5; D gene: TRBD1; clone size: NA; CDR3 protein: CASSLGGTGRETQYF; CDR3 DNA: TGTGCCAGCAGCTTGGGGGGGACAGGGAGAGAGACCCAGTACTTC
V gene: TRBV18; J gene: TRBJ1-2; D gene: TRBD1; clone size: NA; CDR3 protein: CASSPPGQSGYTF; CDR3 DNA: TGTGCCAGCTCACCACCGGGACAGAGTGGCTACACCTTC
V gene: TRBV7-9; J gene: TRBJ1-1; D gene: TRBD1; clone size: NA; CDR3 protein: CASSLTGGMNTEAFF; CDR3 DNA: TGTGCCAGCAGCTTGACAGGGGGCATGAACACTGAAGCTTTCTTT
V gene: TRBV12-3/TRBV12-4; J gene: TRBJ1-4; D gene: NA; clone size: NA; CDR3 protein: CASSHMDEKLFF; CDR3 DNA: TGTGCCAGCAGTCACATGGATGAAAAACTGTTTTTT
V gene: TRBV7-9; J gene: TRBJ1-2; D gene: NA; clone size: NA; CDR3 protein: CASSRATNYGYTF; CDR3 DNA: TGTGCCAGCAGCAGGGCTACTAACTATGGCTACACCTTC
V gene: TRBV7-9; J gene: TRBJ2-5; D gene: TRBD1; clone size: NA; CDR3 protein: CASSLGWSGQGGQETQYF; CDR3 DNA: TGTGCCAGCAGCTTAGGATGGTCGGGACAGGGGGGCCAAGAGACCCAGTACTTC
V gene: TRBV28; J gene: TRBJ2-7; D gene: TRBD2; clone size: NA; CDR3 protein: CASTKTGTRYEQYF; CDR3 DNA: TGTGCCAGCACTAAAACCGGGACTAGGTACGAGCAGTACTTC
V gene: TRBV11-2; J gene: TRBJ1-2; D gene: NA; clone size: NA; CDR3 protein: CASSFLYGYTF; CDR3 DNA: TGTGCCAGCAGCTTTCTCTATGGCTACACCTTC
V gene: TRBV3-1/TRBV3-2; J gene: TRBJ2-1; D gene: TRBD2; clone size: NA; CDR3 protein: CASRGTSARISYNEQFF; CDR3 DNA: TGTGCCAGCAGGGGGACTAGCGCCCGCATCTCCTACAATGAGCAGTTCTTC
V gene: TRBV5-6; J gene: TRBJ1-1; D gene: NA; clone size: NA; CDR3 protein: CASSLRETEAFF; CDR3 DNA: TGTGCCAGCAGCTTGCGCGAGACTGAAGCTTTCTTT
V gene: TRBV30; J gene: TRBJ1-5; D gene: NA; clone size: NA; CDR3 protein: CAWSPYSNQPQHF; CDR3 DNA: TGTGCCTGGAGTCCTTATAGCAATCAGCCCCAGCATTTT